This T cell receptor beta chain was captured in a study of HIV-infected patients and healthy controls. Overall study context: A modest, significant CD4 rise occurred in most of the 16 patients after three months of therapy. About 65% of the sixteen became undetectable by the second bleed, and all after another year of therapy. Study conclusions and caveats: Compared with healthy controls, HIV-infected patients showed less CDR3 sharing between individuals.

Reverse transcription used 500 to 550 ng RNA and constant-region primers for alpha and beta. Separate chain-specific third strand synthesis with multiplexing indices produced the alpha and beta libraries. TCRdb reprocessed the 5' RACE reads with MiXCR, giving one entry per CDR3 protein. The data contain about 14,000 distinct CDR3 sequences, 12% of them singletons. CDR1 is MNHNY, CDR2 SVGAGI, per germline (reference sequence). The CDR3 spans 14 residues. V was clipped by 0 bases and J by 0 bases, with 4 bases between them. Follow-up blood was drawn about 14 weeks, roughly three months, after antiretroviral therapy began. No cell fractionation was done, so the repertoire covers all unsorted peripheral blood T cells. As for this clonotype: No antigen is known for it.

The TCR was taken from an adult with HIV infection. The donor label of this sample is uncertain. The specimen was blood, collected during antiretroviral therapy. The V gene is TRBV6-6, the J gene TRBJ2-3; D is uncertain. CDR3 coding DNA: TGTGCCAGCAGTTACTCCCGGAGCACAGATACGCAGTATTTT. It codes for CASSYSRSTDTQYF.